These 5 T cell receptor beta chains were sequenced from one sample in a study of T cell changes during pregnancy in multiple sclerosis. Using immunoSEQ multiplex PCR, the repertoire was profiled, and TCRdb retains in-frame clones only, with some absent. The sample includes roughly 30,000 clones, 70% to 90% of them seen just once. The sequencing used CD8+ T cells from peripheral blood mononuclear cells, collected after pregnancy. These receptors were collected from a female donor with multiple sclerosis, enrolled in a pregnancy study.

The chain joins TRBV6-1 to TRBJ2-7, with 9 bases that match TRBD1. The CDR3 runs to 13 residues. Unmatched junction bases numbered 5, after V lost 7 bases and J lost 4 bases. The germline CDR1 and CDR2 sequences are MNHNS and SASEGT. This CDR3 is CASIGQGFYEQYF. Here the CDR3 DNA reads TGTGCCAGCATAGGACAGGGGTTTTACGAGCAGTACTTC.

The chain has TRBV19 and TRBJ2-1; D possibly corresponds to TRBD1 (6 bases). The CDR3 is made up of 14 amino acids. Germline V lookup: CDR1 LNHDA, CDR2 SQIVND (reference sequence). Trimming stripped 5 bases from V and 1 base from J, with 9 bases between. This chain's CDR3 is CASSFQGSYNEQFF. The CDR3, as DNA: TGTGCCAGTAGTTTCCAGGGGTCCTACAATGAGCAGTTCTTC.

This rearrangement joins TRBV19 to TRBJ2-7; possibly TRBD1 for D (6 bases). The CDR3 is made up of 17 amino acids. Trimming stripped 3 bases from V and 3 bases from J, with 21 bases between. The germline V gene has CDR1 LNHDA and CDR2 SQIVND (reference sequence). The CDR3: CASSIQGAGTRSYEQYF. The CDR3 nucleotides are TGTGCCAGTAGTATTCAGGGTGCTGGGACACGAAGCTACGAGCAGTACTTC.

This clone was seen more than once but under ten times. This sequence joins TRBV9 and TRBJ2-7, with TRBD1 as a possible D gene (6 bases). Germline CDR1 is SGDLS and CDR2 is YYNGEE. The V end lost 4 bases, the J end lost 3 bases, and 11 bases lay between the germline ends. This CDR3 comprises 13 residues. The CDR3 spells CASSFEQGYEQYF. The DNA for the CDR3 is TGTGCCAGCAGCTTTGAACAGGGCTACGAGCAGTACTTC.

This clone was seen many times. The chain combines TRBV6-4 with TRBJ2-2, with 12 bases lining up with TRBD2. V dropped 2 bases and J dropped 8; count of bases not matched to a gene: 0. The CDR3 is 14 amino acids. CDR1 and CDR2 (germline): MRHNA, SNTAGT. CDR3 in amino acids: CASSDGLAGGELFF. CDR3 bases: TGTGCCAGCAGTGACGGACTAGCGGGGGGGGAGCTGTTTTTT.